Shown below are 29 T cell receptor beta chains from a single sample sequenced in a study of shared clonotypes between healthy human individuals. The table came from immunoSEQ multiplex PCR; TCRdb's copy has only in-frame clones and leaves some out. Among 490,000 or so clones listed, 70% to 85% were seen once. Sequencing used PBMCs. The receptors derive from a middle-aged woman in good health. Some clones in this sample may be carry-over from other donors' samples.

V is TRBV7-9 and J is TRBJ2-1; D may be TRBD1 or TRBD2 (5 bases each). The CDR3 runs 14 residues. Germline CDR1 SEHNR, CDR2 FQNEAQ (reference sequence). With 5 bases removed from V and 1 base from J, the gap between germline ends came to 9 bases. Here the CDR3 reads CASSPWGSYNEQFF. The CDR3 bases are TGTGCCAGCAGCCCTTGGGGGTCCTACAATGAGCAGTTCTTC.

For this clone: Other DNA variants within this sample encode the same CDR3. V is TRBV7-9 and J is TRBJ2-7; D remains unclear. The V gene's germline CDR1 is SEHNR and CDR2 FQNEAQ (reference sequence). V was trimmed by 2 bases and J by 4 bases, leaving 3 bases between them. This CDR3 has 11 amino acids. CDR3 sequence (DNA): TGTGCCAGCAGCTTAAATTACGAGCAGTACTTC. It encodes CASSLNYEQYF.

This chain links TRBV18 with TRBJ2-3; no firm D call. V lost 3 bases, J lost 6 bases, and 7 bases lay in between. Germline lookup yields CDR1 KGHSH and CDR2 LQKENI. The CDR3 has 12 amino acids. The CDR3 bases are TGTGCCAGCTCACCCTCCAGGGATACGCAGTATTTT. Amino acid sequence: CASSPSRDTQYF.

The gene calls are TRBV7-2 and TRBJ2-5; D tentatively reads TRBD1 or TRBD2 (5 bases each). With the DNA end fitting TRBJ2-7 better, the J assignment may be wrong. The CDR3 totals 15 residues. Germline CDR1 and CDR2: SGHTA and FQGNSA. CDR3 nucleotide sequence: TGTGCCAGCAGCTCCCTGGGACGGATCGCGGACGAGCAGTACTTC. It codes for CASSSLGRIADEQYF.

J is TRBJ2-5 and V is TRBV7-2; maybe TRBD1 (5 bases). This CDR3 spans 14 amino acids. Trimming removed 4 bases at V and 5 bases at J, with 14 bases between. From germline, CDR1 is SGHTA and CDR2 FQGNSA. This chain's CDR3 is CASSWGREWETQYF. The CDR3 DNA reads as TGTGCCAGCAGCTGGGGCCGCGAATGGGAGACCCAGTACTTC.

This clone was recorded a few times. The chain recombines TRBV19 with TRBJ2-3; D perhaps matches TRBD2 (5 bases). CDR3 length: 14 amino acids. CDR1 LNHDA and CDR2 SQIVND come from the germline V gene (reference sequence). Trimming shortened V by 5 bases and J by 2 bases, and 11 bases separated the two germline ends. This CDR3 is CASSGTLATDTQYF. CDR3 DNA: TGTGCCAGTAGTGGAACGCTAGCCACAGATACGCAGTATTTT.

This chain joins TRBV23-1 and TRBJ2-1, with 7 nucleotides matching TRBD1. TRBV23-1 is annotated as an ORF whose role is uncertain. There are 16 residues in the CDR3. J gave up 4 bases and V 2 bases, and 8 bases lay outside the gene matches. This CDR3 reads CASSQEQGRRYNEQFF. CDR3 sequence (DNA): TGCGCCAGCAGTCAAGAACAGGGGAGAAGGTACAATGAGCAGTTCTTC.

This clone appeared a few times. The chain joins TRBV28 to TRBJ2-1, with D hard to call. The germline V gene encodes CDR1 MDHEN and CDR2 SYDVKM. V was trimmed by 5 bases and J by 10 bases, leaving 24 bases between them. The CDR3 sequence is 16 residues long. The CDR3 region is CASSPRGSGVLGEQFF. CDR3 DNA: TGTGCCAGCAGTCCACGAGGTAGTGGTGTGTTGGGAGAGCAGTTCTTC.

The chain recombines TRBV4-1 with TRBJ2-2; 12 bases line up with TRBD2. With V trimmed by 1 base and J by 3 bases, 3 bases remained unmatched. This CDR3 has 17 amino acids. Germline V CDR1 and CDR2: MGHRA, YSYEKL. Here the CDR3 reads CASSQASGRADTGELFF. Here the CDR3 DNA reads TGCGCCAGCAGCCAAGCTAGCGGGAGGGCGGACACCGGGGAGCTGTTTTTT.

This chain joins TRBV7-2 and TRBJ2-3; 14 bases match TRBD2. The CDR3 is 17 residues long. Trimming cost V 1 base and J 5 bases; bases outside gene matches: 5. Germline V gives CDR1 SGHTA, CDR2 FQGNSA. CDR3 sequence: CASSLGTSGRRVDTQYF. The CDR3, as DNA: TGTGCCAGCAGCTTAGGGACTAGCGGGAGGCGAGTAGATACGCAGTATTTT. Using reference TRBV7-2 and TRBJ2-3 for the parts outside the CDR3, the full variable domain is GAGVSQSPSNKVTEKGKDVELRCDPISGHTALYWYRQSLGQGLEFLIYFQGNSAPDKSGLPSDRFSAERTGGSVSTLTIQRTQQEDSAVYLCASSLGTSGRRVDTQYFGPGTRLTVL.

The chain recombines TRBV28 with TRBJ2-1; 14 bases line up with TRBD2. Germline-derived CDR1 and CDR2 are MDHEN and SYDVKM. V lost 5 bases to trimming and J lost 6 bases; unmatched junction nucleotides: 6. This CDR3 contains 16 residues. In DNA, the CDR3 is TGTGCCAGCAGTCGACTAGCGGGAGGGCCGGGCAATGAGCAGTTCTTC. Translating gives CASSRLAGGPGNEQFF.

V is TRBV10-3 and J is TRBJ2-3, with 11 bases aligning to TRBD2. Looked up from germline, CDR1 is ENHRY and CDR2 is SYGVKD. The CDR3 runs 17 residues. The ends lost 2 bases at V and 2 bases at J; junction bases unmatched: 6. The CDR3 region has the DNA TGTGCCATCAGTGAGCCCGGGACTAGCGGATACACAGATACGCAGTATTTT. Translating it yields CAISEPGTSGYTDTQYF.

V is TRBV2 and J is TRBJ2-1; 8 bases are shared with TRBD2. The CDR3 has 16 amino acids. The J segment lost 3 bases and the V segment lost 2 bases, leaving 6 bases of the junction unmatched. Germline CDR1 is SNHLY and CDR2 is FYNNEI. This CDR3 is CASSESPSGHYNEQFF. The DNA of the CDR3 is TGTGCCAGCAGTGAATCTCCTAGCGGGCACTACAATGAGCAGTTCTTC.

This clone was detected once. This rearrangement joins TRBV11-2 to TRBJ2-3; tentatively, D is TRBD2 (5 bases). The germline V and J ends were trimmed by 5 bases and 5 bases, with 11 bases remaining between them. CDR1 and CDR2 (germline): SGHAT, FQNNGV. The CDR3 consists of 13 residues. Written as DNA, the CDR3 is TGTGCCAGCAGCCCCAGCGGTGGAGATACGCAGTATTTT. Translated, it gives CASSPSGGDTQYF.

The J gene is TRBJ2-7, the V gene TRBV9, with D perhaps being TRBD1 or TRBD2 (5 bases each). Looked up from germline, CDR1 is SGDLS and CDR2 is YYNGEE. This CDR3 spans 15 amino acids. V gave up 3 bases and J gave up 1 base, with 14 bases separating them. CDR3 bases: TGTGCCAGCAGCGCATCGGGGCCCACGTCCTACGAGCAGTACTTC. This gives the protein CASSASGPTSYEQYF.

V is TRBV14 and J is TRBJ2-3, with D unclear. CDR1 is SGHDN, CDR2 FVKESK, per germline. Trimming cost V 4 bases and J 2 bases, with 10 bases left between them. This CDR3 is built from 14 residues. The CDR3 spells CASSPLTSTDTQYF. CDR3 sequence (DNA): TGTGCCAGCAGCCCTCTAACCTCCACAGATACGCAGTATTTT.

The rearrangement joins TRBV19 to TRBJ2-5; 14 bases match TRBD2. CDR3 length equals 16 residues. From germline, CDR1 is LNHDA and CDR2 SQIVND (reference sequence). V dropped 5 bases and J dropped 1; count of bases not matched to a gene: 3. The CDR3 DNA follows: TGTGCCAGTAGTCGAGGACTAGCGGGAGGCCAAGAGACCCAGTACTTC. Translation gives CASSRGLAGGQETQYF.

Notes on this clone: Its ends do not fully match the called genes, so a read error is possible. The V call is TRBV19, the J call TRBJ2-3; TRBD2 matches at 7 bases. The CDR3 totals 13 residues. The germline V gene has CDR1 LNHDA and CDR2 SQIVND (reference sequence). The CDR3 coding sequence is TGTGCCAGTAGTATGGGACTAACAGATACGCGGTATTTT. It encodes CASSMGLTDTRYF.

The chain joins TRBV5-1 to TRBJ2-7, with D perhaps matching TRBD2 (6 bases). CDR1 and CDR2 (germline): SGHRS, YFSETQ. V lost 3 bases to trimming and J lost 2 bases, with 12 bases between them. The CDR3 totals 14 residues. In DNA, the CDR3 is TGCGCCAGCAGCTCCGGGACTTATACCTACGAGCAGTACTTC. Encoded protein: CASSSGTYTYEQYF. The variable domain in full, with the rest retrieved from reference TRBV5-1 and TRBJ2-7, is KAGVTQTPRYLIKTRGQQVTLSCSPISGHRSVSWYQQTPGQGLQFLFEYFSETQRNKGNFPGRFSGRQFSNSRSEMNVSTLELGDSALYLCASSSGTYTYEQYFGPGTRLTVT.

This clone was detected many times. The chain links TRBV5-7 to TRBJ1-5; D uncertain. TRBV5-7 is labeled an ORF, and its function is uncertain. Between the trimmed V and J ends, which lost 1 base and 0 bases, there was a span of 5 bases. The CDR3 covers 14 residues. CDR3 in DNA: TGTGCCAGCAGCTTGAGGGCTAGCAATCAGCCCCAGCATTTT. Its translation: CASSLRASNQPQHF.

The rearrangement links TRBV9 to TRBJ2-2; tentatively, D is TRBD1 or TRBD2 (6 bases each). This CDR3 contains 16 residues. Germline V gives CDR1 SGDLS, CDR2 YYNGEE. Trimming cost V 6 bases and J 4 bases, with 19 bases left between them. The CDR3: CASTLGGIGGTGELFF. Written as DNA, the CDR3 is TGTGCCAGCACCTTAGGGGGGATCGGAGGCACCGGGGAGCTGTTTTTT.

The chain employs TRBV4-1 and TRBJ1-1; D is undetermined. This CDR3 has 14 residues. V was pared by 3 bases and J by 0 bases, with 8 bases between. Germline V gene data show CDR1 as MGHRA and CDR2 as YSYEKL. The CDR3 spells CASSHLLVNTEAFF. CDR3 nucleotides: TGCGCCAGCAGCCACCTACTCGTGAACACTGAAGCTTTCTTT.

The rearrangement links TRBV18 to TRBJ1-4; D remains ambiguous. With 0 bases removed from V and 8 bases from J, the gap between germline ends came to 13 bases. The CDR3 is 15 residues long. Germline CDR1 is KGHSH and CDR2 is LQKENI. The CDR3 coding sequence is TGTGCCAGCTCACCACCCGCGGGGTCGGAGGAAAAACTGTTTTTT. Amino acids: CASSPPAGSEEKLFF.

This clone was counted a few times. The chain employs TRBV5-5 and TRBJ1-1; 7 bases agree with TRBD1. Trimming cost V 1 base and J 4 bases; bases outside gene matches: 7. Germline assignment: CDR1 SGHKS and CDR2 YYEKEE (reference sequence). This CDR3 region has 15 residues. The CDR3 reads CASSLWYRGGTEAFF. Here the CDR3 DNA reads TGTGCCAGCAGCTTGTGGTACAGGGGTGGCACTGAAGCTTTCTTT.

The rearrangement joins TRBV7-8 to TRBJ2-7, with D unclear. V was cut by 1 base and J by 6 bases, with 10 bases left in between. The CDR3 has 13 amino acids. Germline V gene lookup returns CDR1 SGHVS and CDR2 FQNEAQ. Written as DNA, the CDR3 is TGTGCCAGCAGCTTAGTTCAGGATAGCGAGCAGTACTTC. Its translation: CASSLVQDSEQYF.

This chain connects TRBV7-8 to TRBJ2-3; D call uncertain. V lost 5 bases and J 0 bases, leaving 15 bases between the germline ends. The CDR3 spans 16 residues. The germline V gene has CDR1 SGHVS and CDR2 FQNEAQ. The CDR3 DNA follows: TGTGCCAGCAGCCCCCGATCAGGTACTAGCACAGATACGCAGTATTTT. Translated: CASSPRSGTSTDTQYF. Looking up the rest from reference TRBV7-8 and TRBJ2-3 gives the full variable domain: GAGVSQSPRYKVAKRGQDVALRCDPISGHVSLFWYQQALGQGPEFLTYFQNEAQLDKSGLPSDRFFAERPEGSVSTLKIQRTQQEDSAVYLCASSPRSGTSTDTQYFGPGTRLTVL.

The genes are TRBV5-6 and TRBJ1-1; D not resolved. Germline lookup yields CDR1 SGHDT and CDR2 YYEEEE. The CDR3 runs to 16 residues. Trimming cost V 8 bases and J 0 bases, with 20 bases left between them. CDR3 DNA: TGTGCCAGTCGCAGTGCGTTAGAGCGGGTGAACACTGAAGCTTTCTTT. Protein sequence: CASRSALERVNTEAFF. Full variable domain (missing parts from reference TRBV5-6 and TRBJ1-1): DAGVTQSPTHLIKTRGQQVTLRCSPKSGHDTVSWYQQALGQGPQFIFQYYEEEERQRGNFPDRFSGHQFPNYSSELNVNALLLGDSALYLCASRSALERVNTEAFFGQGTRLTVV.

This chain uses TRBV11-2 with TRBJ2-7, with TRBD2 as a possible D gene (5 bases). Germline V gene lookup returns CDR1 SGHAT and CDR2 FQNNGV. V lost 0 bases, J lost 0 bases, and 15 bases lay in between. CDR3 length equals 17 residues. CDR3 in amino acids: CASSLDLRVSRSYEQYF. In DNA, the CDR3 is TGTGCCAGCAGCTTAGATCTGAGGGTCAGCCGCTCCTACGAGCAGTACTTC.

V and J are TRBV2 and TRBJ2-1; 11 positions match TRBD2. CDR1 and CDR2 from the germline V gene are SNHLY and FYNNEI. This CDR3 region has 15 residues. The ends lost 6 bases at V and 9 bases at J; junction bases unmatched: 10. CDR3 residues: CASRPTLAGVFEQFF. CDR3 nucleotide sequence: TGTGCCAGCAGGCCCACACTAGCGGGAGTATTTGAGCAGTTCTTC.